Listed below are T cell receptor beta chains from one sample, sequenced in a study of shared T cell receptors in the human thymus. The method was immunoSEQ multiplex PCR; TCRdb's version includes in-frame clones alone and lacks a portion of them. This sample has about 660,000 clones, with 88% found just once. These data are also associated with another study on human thymus T cells.

The sequencing input was thymocytes. Source of these receptors: a boy in the first two years of life with a congenital heart defect. The CDR3 runs from the conserved cysteine through the conserved F or W. The D gene is left open where the match is weak. A clone size is listed for some rows: how often the clone was seen (once, few, many), or a class if it is expanded.

>TRBJ2-7|.|.|TRBV4-2
TGTGCCAGCAGCCAAGATTTGAACCCCCCCACGGGCGAGCAGTACTTC
CASSQDLNPPTGEQYF
>TRBJ2-3|.|.|TRBV21-1
TGTGCCAGCAGCGCCTACAGCACAGATACGCAGTATTTT
CASSAYSTDTQYF
>TRBJ1-1|TRBD1|once|TRBV27
TGTGCCAGCACGAGCGACAGGGGTAAGGCTGAAGCTTTCTTT
CASTSDRGKAEAFF
>TRBJ1-2|.|few|TRBV6-5
TGTGCCAGTCTAGGATCGGGGGGCTACACCTTC
CASLGSGGYTF
>TRBJ2-1|TRBD1|.|TRBV7-9
TGTGCCAGCAGCACGCCCCCCGCCGGGACAGGGCAGTTCTTC
CASSTPPAGTGQFF
>TRBJ2-7|.|.|TRBV4-1
TGCGCCAGCAGCCAAGACAGGACTCACTACGAGCAGTACTTC
CASSQDRTHYEQYF
>TRBJ2-3|.|.|TRBV30
TGTGCCTGGAGTGGCCTACGGGACACGCGCACAGATACGCAGTATTTT
CAWSGLRDTRTDTQYF
>TRBJ1-1|TRBD1|.|TRBV13
TGTGCCAGCAGCCGGGACAGGGTGAACACTGAAGCTTTCTTT
CASSRDRVNTEAFF
>TRBJ2-7|.|.|TRBV7-9
TGTGCCAGCAGCTTAGGGGCTAGCCCCGACTACGAGCAGTACTTC
CASSLGASPDYEQYF
>TRBJ2-5|TRBD2|.|TRBV4-3
TGCGCCAGCAGCCAGGCACCGGGACTAGCGGGCGAAGAGACCCAGTACTTC
CASSQAPGLAGEETQYF
>TRBJ2-1|.|.|TRBV4-3
TGCGCCAGCAGCCAAGAGGGGCCACTCAATGAGCAGTTCTTC
CASSQEGPLNEQFF
>TRBJ2-2|TRBD2|.|TRBV5-1
TGCGCCAGCAGCGAGGGACTAGCGGGGTTCACCGGGGAGCTGTTTTTT
CASSEGLAGFTGELFF
>TRBJ2-2|.|.|TRBV5-1
TGCGCCAGCAGCGGTGGACTTCTGAACACCGGGGAGCTGTTTTTT
CASSGGLLNTGELFF
>TRBJ2-1|TRBD2|.|TRBV7-1
TGTGCCAGCAGCTCGCTTGGGGGGGAACACACCGGGACTAGCGGGAGGTTAGGTTACAATGAGCAGTTCTTC
CASSSLGGEHTGTSGRLGYNEQFF
>TRBJ1-1|TRBD1|.|TRBV14
TGTGCCAGCAGCCAAGATTGGGACAGGGGGCACACTGAAGCTTTCTTT
CASSQDWDRGHTEAFF
>TRBJ2-7|.|.|TRBV18
TGTGCCAGCTCACCACAACAGTTCACCTACGAGCAGTACTTC
CASSPQQFTYEQYF
>TRBJ2-2|TRBD2|.|TRBV5-6
TGTGCCAGCACTCTAGCGGGAGGGGAAACCGGGGAGCTGTTTTTT
CASTLAGGETGELFF
>TRBJ2-5|.|few|TRBV4-3
TGCGCCAGCAGCCCCCACAGGTGGAAATCAATGGAGACCCAGTACTTC
CASSPHRWKSMETQYF
>TRBJ2-2|.|.|TRBV28
TGTGCCAGCAGTTTGCCGTACAGGGACGCGAACACCGGGGAGCTGTTTTTT
CASSLPYRDANTGELFF
>TRBJ2-3|.|.|TRBV14
TGTGCCAGCAGCCAATCCAGCTATTGGGAGACTAGCACAGATACGCAGTATTTT
CASSQSSYWETSTDTQYF
>TRBJ1-2|.|.|TRBV9
TGTGCCAGCAGCCCCCGCCCCCGACAGGCCCCTAGGTATGGCTACACCTTC
CASSPRPRQAPRYGYTF
>TRBJ2-5|TRBD2|.|TRBV5-8
TGTGCCAGCAGCTTGGCCGGGGGTAGCGGGACATCACAGACCCAGTACTTC
CASSLAGGSGTSQTQYF
>TRBJ2-7|TRBD2|.|TRBV28
TGTGCCAGCAGCCCCGGGGCTAGCGGGAGGCCACCCCCCTACGAGCAGTACTTC
CASSPGASGRPPPYEQYF
>TRBJ2-1|.|.|TRBV29-1
TGCAGCGTGCTCAGGGCACTTTCCTACAATGAGCAGTTCTTC
CSVLRALSYNEQFF
>TRBJ2-5|TRBD2|.|TRBV5-1
TGCGCCAGCTTCTCTAGCGGGGGGAAAGAGACCCAGTACTTC
CASFSSGGKETQYF
>TRBJ1-2|TRBD1|.|TRBV6-4
TGTGCCAGCAGTGAGTACTGGACAGGGGAAAACTATGGCTACACCTTC
CASSEYWTGENYGYTF
>TRBJ2-7|TRBD2|.|TRBV2
TGTGCCAGCAGTGAACGCCTAGCGGAGGCCTACGAGCAGTACTTC
CASSERLAEAYEQYF
>TRBJ1-1|TRBD1|.|TRBV11-3
TGTGCCAGCAGTACGACAGGGGGCACTGAAGCTTTCTTT
CASSTTGGTEAFF
>TRBJ2-2|.|.|TRBV27
TGTGCCAGCACCGTGGGTAGCCCCTTTGGGGAGCCTGCCGGGGAGCTGTTTTTT
CASTVGSPFGEPAGELFF
>TRBJ1-2|.|.|TRBV5-1
TGCGCCAGCAGCTCCCCCTATTCCAGGGATGGCTACACCTTC
CASSSPYSRDGYTF
>TRBJ1-6|.|.|TRBV27
TGTGCCAGCAGTTTAATTCGGGGGAAGCATGGGGCTAATTCACCCCTCCACTTT
CASSLIRGKHGANSPLHF
>TRBJ2-7|.|.|TRBV5-4
TGTGCCAGCAGCTTGGTGGCGGGGGCGAGTGGCGAGCAGTACTTC
CASSLVAGASGEQYF
>TRBJ1-5|.|.|TRBV6-6
TGTGCCAGCAGTTACTCGGGGACGCGGGGCGATCAGCCCCAGCATTTT
CASSYSGTRGDQPQHF
>TRBJ2-1|.|.|TRBV27
TGTGCCAGCAGTTTATTCCCCAACTACAATGAGCAGTTCTTC
CASSLFPNYNEQFF
>TRBJ1-2|.|.|TRBV27
TGTGCCAGCAGTTTTCACAGCTTCTATGGCTACACCTTC
CASSFHSFYGYTF
>TRBJ2-7|.|.|TRBV10-2
TGCGCCAGCAGTGAGAGCGATCCCTACGAGCAGTACTTC
CASSESDPYEQYF
>TRBJ1-1|.|.|TRBV6-5
TGTGCCAGCAGTCCCCGACTACGAGGCACTGAAGCTTTCTTT
CASSPRLRGTEAFF
>TRBJ2-7|TRBD2|.|TRBV10-1
TGCGCCAGCAGTCTCACTAGCGGGAGGACCCCCTACGAGCAGTACTTC
CASSLTSGRTPYEQYF
>TRBJ2-1|.|.|TRBV28
TGTGCCAGCAGTTCCCTCTTGAGGGAGGCCGACAATGAGCAGTTCTTC
CASSSLLREADNEQFF
>TRBJ2-7|.|.|TRBV28
TGTGCCAGCAGCTCTAGCCCTACTTACGAGCAGTACTTC
CASSSSPTYEQYF
>TRBJ2-7|TRBD2|.|TRBV30
TGTGCCTGGAGTGTGGGGAAAGCGGGAGTCGGCGAGCAGTACTTC
CAWSVGKAGVGEQYF
>TRBJ2-7|.|.|TRBV29-1
TGCAGCGTTCATACTGCCGGGACTGTTAATGGCGGGCAGTACTTC
CSVHTAGTVNGGQYF
>TRBJ1-2|.|.|TRBV10-2
TGCGCCAGCGGGGCGGGGCGCTATGGCTACACCTTC
CASGAGRYGYTF
>TRBJ1-5|.|.|TRBV4-3
TGCGCCAGCAGCCAAGAATCGGACAGTAATCAGCCCCAGCATTTT
CASSQESDSNQPQHF
>TRBJ2-1|TRBD2|few|TRBV6-1
TGTGCCAGCAGTGAAGTAAGGGGGCCTCCGGGACTAGCGGGAGAACCCCCTGGGTTCAATGAGCAGTTCTTC
CASSEVRGPPGLAGEPPGFNEQFF
>TRBJ1-4|TRBD1|.|TRBV7-9
TGTGCCAGCAGCTCTGGGACAGCGGGTCCTGCAACTAATGAAAAACTGTTTTTT
CASSSGTAGPATNEKLFF
>TRBJ2-6|.|once|TRBV6-4
TGTGCCAGCAGTGACGAGGGTACAGCTGGGGCCAACGTCCTGACTTTC
CASSDEGTAGANVLTF
>TRBJ2-7|.|few|TRBV21-1
TGTGCCAGCAGCAAAGAAGTCGGGGTAGCCTACGAGCAGTACTTC
CASSKEVGVAYEQYF
>TRBJ2-2|.|.|TRBV7-2
TGTGCCAGCAGCCCCCTCGTCGGGGACACCGGGGAGCTGTTTTTT
CASSPLVGDTGELFF
>TRBJ2-7|TRBD2|.|TRBV7-2
TGTGCCAGCTGGGGGAGGGACTCCTACGAGCAGTACTTC
CASWGRDSYEQYF
>TRBJ2-7|TRBD2|.|TRBV29-1
TGCAGCGTTGAAGATGGGACTAGCGGGCCTGTCTACGAGCAGTACTTC
CSVEDGTSGPVYEQYF
>TRBJ2-2|TRBD1|.|TRBV27
TGTGCCAGCAGTTGGGACAGCAATAACACCGGGGAGCTGTTTTTT
CASSWDSNNTGELFF
>TRBJ2-3|TRBD2|.|TRBV10-2
TGCGCCAGCGGGACTAGCGGATACACAGATACGCAGTATTTT
CASGTSGYTDTQYF
>TRBJ2-3|TRBD1|.|TRBV5-1
TGCGCCAGCAGCGTTGTACAGGGGCCTGGCACAGATACGCAGTATTTT
CASSVVQGPGTDTQYF
>TRBJ2-7|TRBD1|once|TRBV30
TGTGCCTGGCGTAACGACAGGGGGGGGAGGCCCTACGAGCAGTACTTC
CAWRNDRGGRPYEQYF
>TRBJ2-1|TRBD2|.|TRBV6-5
TGTGCCACTCGGGGGAGGGGCGGCAATGAGCAGTTCTTC
CATRGRGGNEQFF